This TCR beta chain was observed in a study of Ad26.COV2.S vaccination and SARS-CoV-2 variants. Whole-study results and caveats: The analyses of TCR breadth and depth may have understated the size of total T cell responses.

V lost 5 bases to trimming and J lost 11 bases, with 18 bases between them. Germline values: CDR1 SGHVS, CDR2 FQNEAQ. The CDR3 is made up of 14 amino acids. Treatment: around 19 received Ad26.COV2.S at low or high dose, single or two shots; several received placebo; per-sample allocation not given. Samples came from day 63 after the first vaccine or placebo injection. Details on this clone: What it recognizes is unknown.

Repertoires were generated with immunoSEQ multiplex PCR, while TCRdb's copy carries only in-frame clones and drops some. This repertoire shows 300,000 to 350,000 clones, about nine tenths found once; its top ten account for 5% to 6.5%. The chain uses TRBV7-8 and TRBJ2-2; D might be TRBD1 (5 bases). This TCR came from a person aged 18-65 years who received the Ad26.COV2.S COVID-19 vaccine or a placebo. Sequenced material: peripheral blood, taken in a trial of Ad26.COV2.S vaccine versus placebo. This CDR3 reads CASSPETQGRELFF. Here the CDR3 DNA reads TGTGCCAGCAGCCCCGAGACCCAGGGAAGAGAGCTGTTTTTT. Complete variable domain (other parts from reference TRBV7-8 and TRBJ2-2): GAGVSQSPRYKVAKRGQDVALRCDPISGHVSLFWYQQALGQGPEFLTYFQNEAQLDKSGLPSDRFFAERPEGSVSTLKIQRTQQEDSAVYLCASSPETQGRELFFGEGSRLTVL.